Listed below are T cell receptor beta chains from one sample, sequenced in a study of OX40 agonist ivuxolimab in advanced cancers. The assay was immunoSEQ multiplex PCR, and TCRdb's table has in-frame clones only and misses some. The profile covers 25,000 to 35,000 clones, with roughly 86% appearing a single time and more than 25% taken by the ten largest. The sample consisted of CD4+ or CD8+ T cells sorted from blood, taken in a trial of the OX40 agonist ivuxolimab. Every receptor here comes from an adult with an advanced solid tumor such as melanoma, head and neck, liver or kidney cancer. Each CDR3 is given with its conserved first and last residue. D genes are given only for firm matches. The size field is filled for only some rows; it gives once, few, many or a size class.

V	size	D	J	DNA	CDR3
TRBV15	NA	TRBD2	TRBJ2-1	TGTGCCACCAGCTTCCTGGGGACTAGCGGTTTTCCCTACAATGAGCAGTTCTTC	CATSFLGTSGFPYNEQFF
TRBV10-2	NA	TRBD2	TRBJ2-1	TGCGCCAGCAGTGAGGTAGGGACTAGCAGCAATGAGCAGTTCTTC	CASSEVGTSSNEQFF
TRBV27	once	NA	TRBJ1-1	TGTGCCAGCAGTTTAGGATCAATGAACACTGAAGCTTTCTTT	CASSLGSMNTEAFF
TRBV6-5	NA	TRBD2	TRBJ2-3	TGTGCCAGCACTCCGGGACTAGCATCCGATACGCAGTATTTT	CASTPGLASDTQYF
TRBV6-1	NA	NA	TRBJ1-5	TGTGCCAGCAGTGACGGGAGGGATACTCAGCCCCAGCATTTT	CASSDGRDTQPQHF
TRBV5-4	once	NA	TRBJ1-1	TGTGCCAGCAGCCCCGAATCGTACACTGAAGCTTTCTTT	CASSPESYTEAFF
TRBV4-1	NA	TRBD2	TRBJ2-1	TGCGCCAGCAGTGGCGGGAGGGTCAATGAGCAGTTCTTC	CASSGGRVNEQFF
TRBV28	NA	NA	TRBJ2-3	TGTGCCAGCAGTCCAGACGAACCCGCGCAGTATTTT	CASSPDEPAQYF
TRBV9	NA	TRBD2	TRBJ2-2	TGTGCCAGCAGCGCTCCAGCGGGAGGGCCTTCCGGGGAGCTGTTTTTT	CASSAPAGGPSGELFF
TRBV9	NA	NA	TRBJ1-2	TGTGCCAGCAGCGTAGACAAGACAGGCCATTCTAACTATGGCTACACCTTC	CASSVDKTGHSNYGYTF
TRBV6-1	once	TRBD2	TRBJ2-7	TGTGCCAGCAGTGAATATATAAGGCTAGCGGGTTCCTACGAGCAGTACTTC	CASSEYIRLAGSYEQYF
TRBV29-1	NA	NA	TRBJ2-1	TGCAGCGTCCCCACAGAACCCGGAGACTTCAATGAGCAGTTCTTC	CSVPTEPGDFNEQFF
TRBV7-9	NA	NA	TRBJ2-7	TGTGCCAGCAGCAACCCCGCCGGGACATCCTACGAGCAGTACTTC	CASSNPAGTSYEQYF
TRBV7-9	NA	NA	TRBJ1-4	TGTGCCAGCAGGCTCGGTGAAAAACTGTTTTTT	CASRLGEKLFF
TRBV5-1	NA	TRBD1	TRBJ2-7	TGCGCCAGCAGCACGGGACAGATGATTTCCTACGAGCAGTACTTC	CASSTGQMISYEQYF
TRBV20-1	NA	NA	TRBJ2-7	TGCAGTGCCAGACTCGGGTACGAGCAGTACTTC	CSARLGYEQYF
TRBV6-5	NA	TRBD1	TRBJ1-3	TGTGCCAGCAGCGCGGGGACAGGGTATTATAACACCATATATTTT	CASSAGTGYYNTIYF
TRBV2	NA	NA	TRBJ1-3	TGTGCCAGCAGTGAAGCGCTTCGGGGAAACACCATATATTTT	CASSEALRGNTIYF
TRBV15	few	NA	TRBJ1-4	TGTGCCACCAGCAGAGGACCCCTGGGCGCTCGGGAAAAACTGTTTTTT	CATSRGPLGAREKLFF
TRBV15	NA	NA	TRBJ2-1	TGTGCCACCAGCAGAGGGACAGTTTCATACAATGAGCAGTTCTTC	CATSRGTVSYNEQFF
TRBV27	NA	NA	TRBJ2-3	TGTGCCAGCAGTTCTACGGCTCCGACTGGGGGAGATACGCAGTATTTT	CASSSTAPTGGDTQYF
TRBV11-2	NA	NA	TRBJ2-7	TGTGCCAGCAGCCATACCGACAGCGAGCAGTACTTC	CASSHTDSEQYF
TRBV7-6	NA	TRBD1	TRBJ1-6	TGTGCCAGCAGCTCTACAGGGGTCTATTCACCCCTCCACTTT	CASSSTGVYSPLHF
TRBV7-8	NA	TRBD2	TRBJ2-2	TGTGCCAGCAGCTCCCCTAGCGGTTGGAACACCGGGGAGCTGTTTTTT	CASSSPSGWNTGELFF
TRBV7-8	few	NA	TRBJ2-5	TGTGCCAGCAGCTATCAGACAGGTTGGGAAGAGACCCAGTACTTC	CASSYQTGWEETQYF
TRBV6-5	once	NA	TRBJ2-4	TGTGCCAGCAGTTACTCGTTAGGGGTAAACATTCAGTACTTC	CASSYSLGVNIQYF
TRBV27	NA	NA	TRBJ1-1	TGTGCCAGCAATAAACTAGGGAACACTGAAGCTTTCTTT	CASNKLGNTEAFF
TRBV27	few	NA	TRBJ1-1	TGTGCCAGCACCAACTTCCGGCTCGACACTGAAGCTTTCTTT	CASTNFRLDTEAFF
TRBV5-1	NA	TRBD2	TRBJ2-1	TGCGCCAGCAGCGGAGCGGGGGCCTACAATGAGCAGTTCTTC	CASSGAGAYNEQFF
TRBV6-1	few	TRBD1	TRBJ2-2	TGTGCCAGCAGTGAAGATCCGGGACAGGCAACCGGGGAGCTGTTTTTT	CASSEDPGQATGELFF
TRBV5-1	NA	NA	TRBJ2-7	TGCGCCAGCAGCTTGCTTCCCCACGAGCAGTACTTC	CASSLLPHEQYF
TRBV6-6	few	NA	TRBJ2-4	TGTGCCAGCAGTTACTCTCCCCTGGACTCAACAGACATTCAGTACTTC	CASSYSPLDSTDIQYF
TRBV7-9	NA	TRBD1	TRBJ2-7	TGTGCCAGCAGCCGAGGGACAGGGGGCTCCTACGAGCAGTACTTC	CASSRGTGGSYEQYF
TRBV2	NA	NA	TRBJ2-3	TGTGCCAGCAATCCGGGACTTTTGGATACGCAGTATTTT	CASNPGLLDTQYF
TRBV7-8	NA	NA	TRBJ2-3	TGTGCCAGCAGCTTAGGGGACAGCACAGATACGCAGTATTTT	CASSLGDSTDTQYF
TRBV6-6	NA	NA	TRBJ1-2	TGTGCCAGCAGTTACTCGGGGTATGGCTACACCTTC	CASSYSGYGYTF
TRBV10-2	NA	NA	TRBJ2-3	TGCGCCAGCAGTGAGTGGGCAGATACGCAGTATTTT	CASSEWADTQYF
TRBV11-2	few	TRBD2	TRBJ2-1	TGTGCCAGCAGCTTATACAGCGGGAGGGTGTATGAGCAGTTCTTC	CASSLYSGRVYEQFF
TRBV11-3	NA	NA	TRBJ2-5	TGTGCCAGCAGCTCCTACGGATACGGAGCTGAGATCCAGTACTTC	CASSSYGYGAEIQYF
TRBV6-4	NA	NA	TRBJ2-3	TGTGCCAGCAGTGACTCGGCGGAGGGGGGCACAGATACGCAGTATTTT	CASSDSAEGGTDTQYF
TRBV4-2	NA	TRBD2	TRBJ2-7	TGTGCCAGCAGCCAAGAGGGGGGGGTCGAGCAGTACTTC	CASSQEGGVEQYF
TRBV5-4	NA	TRBD2	TRBJ2-1	TGTGCCAGCAGCTTAGGACTAGCGGGAGGCCTCGTCGATCTGCAGTTCTTC	CASSLGLAGGLVDLQFF
TRBV5-1	NA	TRBD2	TRBJ2-4	TGCGCCAGCAGCTCCCGACTAGCCGACATTCAGTACTTC	CASSSRLADIQYF
TRBV2	NA	TRBD1	TRBJ1-2	TGTGCCAGCAGTGAAGTTTCCGGGACAGGCCCCTCCTATGGCTACACCTTC	CASSEVSGTGPSYGYTF
TRBV2	NA	NA	TRBJ2-7	TGTGCCAGCAGTGGAGGCAGGGACGGCGAGCAGTACTTC	CASSGGRDGEQYF
TRBV15	NA	NA	TRBJ1-1	TGTGCCACCAGCAGAGACTTAGGGGAGAACACTGAAGCTTTCTTT	CATSRDLGENTEAFF
TRBV7-6	NA	NA	TRBJ2-2	TGTGCCAGCAGCTTACAGGTTAACACCGGGGAGCTGTTTTTT	CASSLQVNTGELFF
TRBV27	NA	NA	TRBJ1-1	TGTGCCAGCAGTCCGGAGGGAGAGAGATTGAACACTGAAGCTTTCTTT	CASSPEGERLNTEAFF
TRBV9	NA	TRBD2	TRBJ2-7	TGTGCCAGCAGCGCCGGGACTAGCAGGTACGAGCAGTACTTC	CASSAGTSRYEQYF
TRBV19	NA	NA	TRBJ1-5	TGTGCCAGTAGTATAAGACCACTGCAGCCCCAGCATTTT	CASSIRPLQPQHF
TRBV27	NA	TRBD1	TRBJ2-2	TGTGCCAGCAGAACTAACAGGGGGCGGACCGGGGAGCTGTTTTTT	CASRTNRGRTGELFF
TRBV9	NA	TRBD2	TRBJ2-2	TGTGCCAGCAGCTCACGAAAAGTGGGGGAGCAGCGGGAGATACCCGGGGAGCTGTTTTTT	CASSSRKVGEQREIPGELFF
TRBV11-2	NA	NA	TRBJ2-7	TGTGCCAGCAGCCCCGATTACGAGCAGTACTTC	CASSPDYEQYF
TRBV7-8	NA	NA	TRBJ2-5	TGTGCCAGCAGCTTAGCTAGTCTAGCAGGAGAGACCCAGTACTTC	CASSLASLAGETQYF
TRBV30	NA	NA	TRBJ2-2	TGTGCCTGGCAACTAGCTTGGGGGGAGCTGTTTTTT	CAWQLAWGELFF